The entry below describes one TCR beta chain. Germline trimming cut 3 bases from V and 4 bases from J; bases unmatched to any gene: 7. The CDR3 has 15 residues. Per germline, CDR1 GTSNPN and CDR2 SVGIG (reference sequence). The sample originates from a study of blood T cell repertoires in COVID-19. As for the study in general: Samples representing acute and convalescent COVID-19 were sourced from the United States, Italy and Spain. Sample material is recorded as cDNA or gDNA derived from T cells, B-cell-depleted T cells, or PBMCs.

Original processing methods: Reference gene primer amplification gave estimated nucleated cell counts. Clones were read by immunoSEQ multiplex PCR, and TCRdb kept only the in-frame ones, dropping some. V and J calls plus clone size are reproduced from that table; the DNA served to infer D and trimming. Among roughly 700,000 clones listed, more than 80% were seen once. J is TRBJ2-7 and V is TRBV30; 12 positions agree with TRBD1. The TCR comes from a young woman with acute or convalescent COVID-19. Sequenced material: peripheral blood. DNA for the CDR3: TGTGCCTGGAGCATCGGGACAGGGGGCATATACGAGCAGTACTTC. Translated, it gives CAWSIGTGGIYEQYF.